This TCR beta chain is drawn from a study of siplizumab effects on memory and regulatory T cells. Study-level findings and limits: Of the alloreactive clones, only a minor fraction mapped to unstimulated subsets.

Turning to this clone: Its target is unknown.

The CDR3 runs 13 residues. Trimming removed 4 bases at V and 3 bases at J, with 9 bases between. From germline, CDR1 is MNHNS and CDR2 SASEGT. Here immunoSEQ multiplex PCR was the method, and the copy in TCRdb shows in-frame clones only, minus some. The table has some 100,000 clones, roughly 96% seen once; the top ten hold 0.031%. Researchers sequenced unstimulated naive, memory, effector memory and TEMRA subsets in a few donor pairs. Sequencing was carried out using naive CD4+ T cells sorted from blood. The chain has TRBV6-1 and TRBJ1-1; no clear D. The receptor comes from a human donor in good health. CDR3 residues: CASSAMRDTEAFF. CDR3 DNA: TGTGCCAGCAGTGCAATGAGGGACACTGAAGCTTTCTTT.